This TCR beta chain was obtained from a study of OX40 agonist ivuxolimab in advanced cancers. Study summary: Dosing consisted of intravenous ivuxolimab at 0.01 to 10 mg/kg every 2 weeks. A diagnosis of hepatocellular carcinoma, melanoma, renal cell or head and neck cancer was present in dose-escalation patients.

Patients were ruled out by autoimmune disease history or systemic immunosuppression. The CDR3 has 15 residues. Here immunoSEQ multiplex PCR was the method, and the copy in TCRdb shows in-frame clones only, minus some. The repertoire consists of 65,000 or so clones, with approximately 86% occurring once and the leading ten covering 3% to 4.5%. V is TRBV7-5 and J is TRBJ1-4; whether TRBD1, the table's D call, matches the DNA was not checked. TRBV7-5 corresponds to a pseudogene. The source was CD4+ or CD8+ T cells sorted from blood, collected in a trial of the OX40 agonist ivuxolimab. This TCR was sampled from an adult with an advanced solid tumor such as melanoma, head and neck, liver or kidney cancer. The CDR3 sequence: CASSLAIGQGQSVFF. CDR3 bases: TGTGCCAGCAGCTTAGCGATAGGACAGGGACAATCGGTGTTTTTT.